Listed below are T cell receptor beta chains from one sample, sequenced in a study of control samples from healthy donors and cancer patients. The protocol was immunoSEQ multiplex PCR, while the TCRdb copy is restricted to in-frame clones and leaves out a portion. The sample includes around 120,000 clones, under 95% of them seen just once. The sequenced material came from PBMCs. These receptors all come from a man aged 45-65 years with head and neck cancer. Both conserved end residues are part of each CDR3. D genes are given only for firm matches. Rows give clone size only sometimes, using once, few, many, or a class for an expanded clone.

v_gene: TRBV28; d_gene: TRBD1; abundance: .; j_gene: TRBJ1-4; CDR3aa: CASASGTGGLANEKLFF; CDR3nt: TGTGCCAGCGCCTCCGGGACAGGGGGCTTGGCTAATGAAAAACTGTTTTTT
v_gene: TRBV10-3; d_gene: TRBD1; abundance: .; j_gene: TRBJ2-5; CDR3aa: CAISDLSGGAETQYF; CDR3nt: TGTGCCATCAGTGACCTCTCAGGGGGTGCAGAGACCCAGTACTTC
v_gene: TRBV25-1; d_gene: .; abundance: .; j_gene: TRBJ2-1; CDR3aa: CASSVPGGLDNEQFF; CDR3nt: TGTGCCAGCAGTGTACCCGGGGGACTGGATAATGAGCAGTTCTTC
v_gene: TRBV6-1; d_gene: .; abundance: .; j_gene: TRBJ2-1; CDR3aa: CASSEVGGRKLIEQFF; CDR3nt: TGTGCCAGCAGTGAAGTGGGGGGGCGAAAACTAATTGAGCAGTTCTTC
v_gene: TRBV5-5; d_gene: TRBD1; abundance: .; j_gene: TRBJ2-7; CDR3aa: CASSLGTGTYEQYF; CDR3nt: TGTGCCAGCAGCTTGGGGACAGGGACCTACGAGCAGTACTTC
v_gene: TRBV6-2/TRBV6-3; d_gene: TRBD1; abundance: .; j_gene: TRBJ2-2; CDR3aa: CASSQPGTVNTGELFF; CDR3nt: TGTGCCAGCAGCCAGCCCGGGACAGTGAACACCGGGGAGCTGTTTTTT
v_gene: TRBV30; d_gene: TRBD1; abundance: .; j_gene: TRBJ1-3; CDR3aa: CAWSRGQGSGNTIYF; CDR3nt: TGTGCCTGGAGCCGGGGACAGGGTTCTGGAAACACCATATATTTT
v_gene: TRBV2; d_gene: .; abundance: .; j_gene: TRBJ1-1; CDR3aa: CASGGEVEAFF; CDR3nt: TGTGCCAGTGGGGGGGAGGTTGAAGCTTTCTTT
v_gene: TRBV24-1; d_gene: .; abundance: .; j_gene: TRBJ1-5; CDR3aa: CATSDLHREPSNQPQHF; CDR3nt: TGTGCCACCAGTGATTTGCACAGGGAACCTAGCAATCAGCCCCAGCATTTT
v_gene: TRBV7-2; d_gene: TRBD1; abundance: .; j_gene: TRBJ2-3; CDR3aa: CASSLQFLRQGEDTQYF; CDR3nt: TGTGCCAGCAGCTTACAATTTCTGAGACAGGGTGAAGATACGCAGTATTTT
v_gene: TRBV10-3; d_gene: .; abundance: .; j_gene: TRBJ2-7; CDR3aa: CAIRGGAEFHEQYF; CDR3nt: TGTGCCATCAGGGGGGGGGCTGAATTCCACGAGCAGTACTTC
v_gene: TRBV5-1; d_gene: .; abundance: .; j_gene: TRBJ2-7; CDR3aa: CASSLGDVSYGEQYF; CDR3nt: TGCGCCAGCAGCTTGGGGGATGTATCCTACGGGGAGCAGTACTTC
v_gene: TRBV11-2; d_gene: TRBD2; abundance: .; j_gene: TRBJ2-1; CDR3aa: CASSFQRGLANEQFF; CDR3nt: TGTGCCAGCAGCTTCCAGCGGGGACTAGCAAATGAGCAGTTCTTC
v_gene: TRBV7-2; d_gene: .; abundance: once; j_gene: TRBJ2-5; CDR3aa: CASRPPGLRETQYF; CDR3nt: TGTGCCAGCCGCCCACCGGGGCTCCGAGAGACCCAGTACTTC
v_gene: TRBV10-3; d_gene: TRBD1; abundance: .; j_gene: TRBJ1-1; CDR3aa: CAISERGGTGRGTEAFF; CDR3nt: TGTGCCATCAGTGAGAGAGGGGGGACAGGGCGAGGAACTGAAGCTTTCTTT
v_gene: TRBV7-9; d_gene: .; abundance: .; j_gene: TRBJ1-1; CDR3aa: CASSLQGRNTEAFF; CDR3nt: TGTGCCAGCAGCTTACAGGGTCGGAACACTGAAGCTTTCTTT
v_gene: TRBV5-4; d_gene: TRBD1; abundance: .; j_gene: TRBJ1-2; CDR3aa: CASSLPGQGARGYTF; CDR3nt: TGTGCCAGCAGCTTACCGGGACAGGGGGCGCGTGGCTACACCTTC
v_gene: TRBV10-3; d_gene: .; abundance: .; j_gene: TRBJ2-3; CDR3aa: CAISVGATDTQYF; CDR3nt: TGTGCCATCAGTGTCGGGGCCACAGATACGCAGTATTTT
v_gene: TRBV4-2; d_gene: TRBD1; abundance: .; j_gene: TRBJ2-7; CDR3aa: CASSQDRGYEQYF; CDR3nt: TGTGCCAGCAGCCAAGACAGGGGGTACGAGCAGTACTTC
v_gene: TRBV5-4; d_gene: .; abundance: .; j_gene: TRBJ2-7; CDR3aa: CASRQDFGTYEQYF; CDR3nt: TGTGCCAGCAGACAAGACTTCGGCACCTACGAGCAGTACTTC
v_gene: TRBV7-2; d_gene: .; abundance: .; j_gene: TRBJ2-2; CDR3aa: CASSFFGGNTGELFF; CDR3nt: TGTGCCAGCAGCTTTTTCGGGGGGAACACCGGGGAGCTGTTTTTT
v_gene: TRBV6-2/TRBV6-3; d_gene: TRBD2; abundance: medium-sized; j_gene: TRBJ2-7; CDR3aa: CASSRPSGGLSYEQYF; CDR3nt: TGTGCCAGCAGTCGACCTAGCGGGGGGCTCTCCTACGAGCAGTACTTC
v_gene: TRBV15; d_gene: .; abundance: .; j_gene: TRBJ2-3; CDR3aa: CATSRGRIEKSTDTQYF; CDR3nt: TGTGCCACCAGCAGGGGTAGGATAGAGAAGAGCACAGATACGCAGTATTTT
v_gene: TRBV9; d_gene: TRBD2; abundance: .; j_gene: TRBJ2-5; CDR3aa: CASTRGREVLEETQYF; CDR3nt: TGTGCCAGCACCCGGGGGAGGGAGGTTTTAGAAGAGACCCAGTACTTC
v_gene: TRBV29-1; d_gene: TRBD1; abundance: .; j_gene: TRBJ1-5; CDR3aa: CSVPPCGQGIYSNQPQHF; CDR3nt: TGCAGCGTCCCTCCCTGCGGACAGGGAATTTATAGCAATCAGCCCCAGCATTTT
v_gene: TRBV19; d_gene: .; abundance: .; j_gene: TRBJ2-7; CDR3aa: CASSIGQDDEQYF; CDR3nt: TGTGCCAGTAGTATAGGTCAGGACGACGAGCAGTACTTC
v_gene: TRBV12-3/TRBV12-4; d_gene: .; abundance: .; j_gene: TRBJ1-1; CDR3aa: CASFQWGSDEAFF; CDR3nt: TGTGCCAGCTTCCAGTGGGGAAGTGATGAAGCTTTCTTT
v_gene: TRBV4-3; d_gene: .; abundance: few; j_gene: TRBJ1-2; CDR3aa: CASSQDRGPTEGYTF; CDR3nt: TGCGCCAGCAGCCAAGATAGGGGACCGACCGAAGGCTACACCTTC
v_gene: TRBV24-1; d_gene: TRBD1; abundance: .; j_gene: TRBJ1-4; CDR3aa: CATSDGGQGRTNEKLFF; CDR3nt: TGTGCCACCAGTGATGGCGGACAGGGGCGAACTAATGAAAAACTGTTTTTT
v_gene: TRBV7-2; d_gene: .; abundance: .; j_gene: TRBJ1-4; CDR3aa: CASSLAGTNEKLFF; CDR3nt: TGTGCCAGCAGCTTAGCCGGGACAAATGAAAAACTGTTTTTT
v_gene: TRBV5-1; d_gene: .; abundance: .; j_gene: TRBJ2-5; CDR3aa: CASSLGTEETQYF; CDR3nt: TGCGCCAGCAGCTTGGGGACGGAAGAGACCCAGTACTTC
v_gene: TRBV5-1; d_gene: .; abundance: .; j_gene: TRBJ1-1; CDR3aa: CASSFVTGGNTEAFF; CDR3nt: TGCGCCAGCAGCTTTGTGACAGGCGGGAACACTGAAGCTTTCTTT
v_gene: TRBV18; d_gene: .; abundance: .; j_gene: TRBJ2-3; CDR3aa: CASSPYTDTQYF; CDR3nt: TGTGCCAGCTCACCTTACACAGATACGCAGTATTTT
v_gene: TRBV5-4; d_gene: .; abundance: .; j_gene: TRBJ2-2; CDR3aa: CASSFLNTGELFF; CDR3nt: TGTGCCAGCAGCTTCTTGAACACCGGGGAGCTGTTTTTT
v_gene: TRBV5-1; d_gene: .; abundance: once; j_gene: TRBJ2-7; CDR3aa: CASSLEQGFGEQYF; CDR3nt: TGCGCCAGCAGCTTGGAACAGGGTTTCGGCGAGCAGTACTTC
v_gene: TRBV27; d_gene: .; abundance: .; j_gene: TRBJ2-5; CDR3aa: CASSLSRQQETQYF; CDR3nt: TGTGCCAGCAGTTTATCCCGGCAACAAGAGACCCAGTACTTC
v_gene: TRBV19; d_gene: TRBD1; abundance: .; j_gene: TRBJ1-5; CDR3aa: CASRGGQGGNQPQHF; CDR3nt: TGTGCCAGTAGGGGGGGACAGGGTGGTAATCAGCCCCAGCATTTT
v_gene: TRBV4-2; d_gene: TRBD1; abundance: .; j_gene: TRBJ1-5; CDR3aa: CASSQGSGQGEQPQHF; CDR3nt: TGTGCCAGCAGCCAAGGGTCAGGACAGGGGGAACAGCCCCAGCATTTT
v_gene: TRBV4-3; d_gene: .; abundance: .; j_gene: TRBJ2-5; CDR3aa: CASSQGPAGSREETQYF; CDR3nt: TGCGCCAGCAGCCAGGGTCCCGCGGGTTCCAGGGAGGAGACCCAGTACTTC
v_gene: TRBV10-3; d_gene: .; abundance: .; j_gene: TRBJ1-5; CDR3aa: CAISDSPRSNQPQHF; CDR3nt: TGTGCCATCAGTGACTCACCGAGATCCAATCAGCCCCAGCATTTT
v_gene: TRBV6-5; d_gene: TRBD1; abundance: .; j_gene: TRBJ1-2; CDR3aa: CASSPRQGGPYGYTF; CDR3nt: TGTGCCAGCAGCCCGAGACAGGGTGGGCCGTATGGCTACACCTTC
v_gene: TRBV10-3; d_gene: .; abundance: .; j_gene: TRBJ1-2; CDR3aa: CAIEGPGYGYTF; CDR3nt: TGTGCCATTGAAGGGCCAGGCTATGGCTACACCTTC
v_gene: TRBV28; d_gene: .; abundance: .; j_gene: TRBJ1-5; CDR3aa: CASSWEGAILQPQHF; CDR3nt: TGTGCCAGCAGTTGGGAAGGGGCGATTCTACAGCCCCAGCATTTT
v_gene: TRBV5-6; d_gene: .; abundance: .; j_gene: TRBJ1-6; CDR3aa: CASSWGFARGSPLHF; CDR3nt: TGTGCCAGCAGCTGGGGTTTCGCCCGAGGTTCACCCCTCCACTTT
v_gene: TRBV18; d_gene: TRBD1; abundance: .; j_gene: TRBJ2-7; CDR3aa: CASSPTTGDAYEQYF; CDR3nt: TGTGCCAGCTCACCCACGACAGGGGATGCCTACGAGCAGTACTTC
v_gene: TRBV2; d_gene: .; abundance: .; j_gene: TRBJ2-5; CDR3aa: CASNFRSLQETQYF; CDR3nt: TGTGCCAGCAATTTTCGGAGCCTCCAAGAGACCCAGTACTTC
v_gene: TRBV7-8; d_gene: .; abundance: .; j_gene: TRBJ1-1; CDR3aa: CASSSAGTEAFF; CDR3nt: TGTGCCAGCAGCTCGGCCGGGACTGAAGCTTTCTTT
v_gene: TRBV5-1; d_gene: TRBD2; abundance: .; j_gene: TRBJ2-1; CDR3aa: CASSRKGLAGADYNEQFF; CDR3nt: TGCGCCAGCAGCCGGAAGGGACTAGCGGGGGCTGACTACAATGAGCAGTTCTTC
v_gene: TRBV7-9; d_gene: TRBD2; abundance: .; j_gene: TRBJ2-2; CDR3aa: CATSGGAHTGELFF; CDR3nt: TGCGCCACTAGCGGGGGGGCACACACCGGGGAGCTGTTTTTT
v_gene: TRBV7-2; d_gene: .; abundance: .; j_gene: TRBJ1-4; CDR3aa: CASSLDGPLNEKLFF; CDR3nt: TGTGCCAGCAGCTTAGACGGACCGCTGAATGAAAAACTGTTTTTT
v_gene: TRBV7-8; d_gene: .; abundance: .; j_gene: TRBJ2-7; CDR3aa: CASSLGPFYEQYF; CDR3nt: TGTGCCAGCAGCCTAGGGCCGTTTTACGAGCAGTACTTC
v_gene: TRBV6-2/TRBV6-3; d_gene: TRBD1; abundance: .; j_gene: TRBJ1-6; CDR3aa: CASSYVTGGTYNSPLHF; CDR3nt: TGTGCCAGCAGTTACGTGACAGGGGGAACCTATAATTCACCCCTCCACTTT
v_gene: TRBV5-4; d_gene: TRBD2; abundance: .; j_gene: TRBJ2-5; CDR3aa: CASSPLGREGRETQYF; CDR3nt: TGTGCCAGCAGCCCTCTCGGCAGGGAGGGGCGAGAGACCCAGTACTTC